What follows are 2 T cell receptor beta chains derived from one specimen sequenced in a study of T cell responses to AZD1222 COVID-19 vaccine. TCRdb's copy holds only in-frame clones and misses some; the assay was immunoSEQ multiplex PCR. The data show fewer than 120,000 clones, with about 85% seen just once and approximately 3.5% held by the top ten. Sequenced here: peripheral blood, sampled on day 0 of AZD1222 vaccination. Every receptor here comes from an adult in good health.

The chain combines TRBV7-3 with TRBJ2-5; the D gene is possibly TRBD1 (6 bases). CDR3 length equals 16 residues. The germline V gene encodes CDR1 SGHTA and CDR2 FQGTGA. V shed 2 bases and J shed 6 bases, with 19 bases lying between them. CDR3 DNA sequence: TGTGCCAGCAGCTTACTTGGCCAGGGGTTGTCGAAGACCCAGTACTTC. It specifies CASSLLGQGLSKTQYF.

The gene calls are TRBV6-5 and TRBJ1-2; 9 bases map to TRBD1. This CDR3 spans 15 amino acids. Germline V gene lookup returns CDR1 MNHEY and CDR2 SVGAGI. V gave up 6 bases and J gave up 5 bases; unmatched junction bases: 10. The CDR3 protein is CASRNQQGAGYGYTF. The CDR3 DNA follows: TGTGCCAGCAGAAACCAACAGGGGGCCGGGTATGGCTACACCTTC.